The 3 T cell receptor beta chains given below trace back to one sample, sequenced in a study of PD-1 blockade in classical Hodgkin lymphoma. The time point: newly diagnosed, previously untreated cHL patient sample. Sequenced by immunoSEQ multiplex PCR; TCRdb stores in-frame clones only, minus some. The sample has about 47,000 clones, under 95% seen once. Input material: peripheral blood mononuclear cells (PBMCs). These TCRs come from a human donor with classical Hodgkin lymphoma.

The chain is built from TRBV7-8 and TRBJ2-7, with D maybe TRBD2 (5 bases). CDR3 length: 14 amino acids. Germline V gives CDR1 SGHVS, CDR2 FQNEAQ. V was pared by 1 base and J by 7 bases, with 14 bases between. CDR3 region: CASSLVEGRSEQYF. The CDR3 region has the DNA TGTGCCAGCAGCTTAGTTGAGGGAAGGAGTGAGCAGTACTTC. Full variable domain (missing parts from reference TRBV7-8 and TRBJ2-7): GAGVSQSPRYKVAKRGQDVALRCDPISGHVSLFWYQQALGQGPEFLTYFQNEAQLDKSGLPSDRFFAERPEGSVSTLKIQRTQQEDSAVYLCASSLVEGRSEQYFGPGTRLTVT.

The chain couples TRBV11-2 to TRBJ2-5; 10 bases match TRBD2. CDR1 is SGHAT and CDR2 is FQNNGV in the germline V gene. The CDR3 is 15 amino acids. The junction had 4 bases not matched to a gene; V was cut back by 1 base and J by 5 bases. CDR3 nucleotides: TGTGCCAGCAGCTTAGCAGCGGGAGGGGGGGAGACCCAGTACTTC. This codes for CASSLAAGGGETQYF.

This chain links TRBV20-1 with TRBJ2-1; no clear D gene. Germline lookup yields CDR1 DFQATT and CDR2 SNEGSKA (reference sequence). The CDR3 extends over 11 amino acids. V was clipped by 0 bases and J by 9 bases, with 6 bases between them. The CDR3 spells CSARDWGEQFF. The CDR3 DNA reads TGCAGTGCTAGAGATTGGGGTGAGCAGTTCTTC.